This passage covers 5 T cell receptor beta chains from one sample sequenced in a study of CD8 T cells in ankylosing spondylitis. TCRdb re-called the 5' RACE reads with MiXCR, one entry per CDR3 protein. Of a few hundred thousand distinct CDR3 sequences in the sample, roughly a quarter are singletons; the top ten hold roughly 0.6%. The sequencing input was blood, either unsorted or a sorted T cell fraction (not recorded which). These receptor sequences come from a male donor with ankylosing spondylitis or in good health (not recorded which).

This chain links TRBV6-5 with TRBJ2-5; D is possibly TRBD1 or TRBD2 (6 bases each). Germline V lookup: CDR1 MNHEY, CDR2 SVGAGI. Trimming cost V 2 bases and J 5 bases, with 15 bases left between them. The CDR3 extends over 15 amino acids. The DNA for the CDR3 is TGTGCCAGCAGTTACAACCCGGGGGCCTGGGAGACCCAGTACTTC. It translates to CASSYNPGAWETQYF.

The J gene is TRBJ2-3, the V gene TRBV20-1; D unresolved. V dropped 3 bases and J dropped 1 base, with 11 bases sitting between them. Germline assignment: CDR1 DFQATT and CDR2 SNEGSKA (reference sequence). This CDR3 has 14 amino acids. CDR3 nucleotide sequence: TGCAGTGCTAGCCTCGTGACCGGCACAGATACGCAGTATTTT. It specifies CSASLVTGTDTQYF.

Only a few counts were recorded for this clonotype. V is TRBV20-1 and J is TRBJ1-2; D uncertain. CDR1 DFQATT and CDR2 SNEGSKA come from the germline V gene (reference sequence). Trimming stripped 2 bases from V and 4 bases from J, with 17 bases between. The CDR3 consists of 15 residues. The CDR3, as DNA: TGCAGTGCTAGAAGAGGGAGCGTCGAGCTCTATGGCTACACCTTC. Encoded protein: CSARRGSVELYGYTF.

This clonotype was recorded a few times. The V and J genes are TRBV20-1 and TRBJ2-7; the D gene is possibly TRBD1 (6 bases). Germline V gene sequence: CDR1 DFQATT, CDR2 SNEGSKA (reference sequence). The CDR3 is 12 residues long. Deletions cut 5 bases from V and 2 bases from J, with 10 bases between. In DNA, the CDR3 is TGCAGTGCTTACAGGGTTCCCTACGAGCAGTACTTC. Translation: CSAYRVPYEQYF.

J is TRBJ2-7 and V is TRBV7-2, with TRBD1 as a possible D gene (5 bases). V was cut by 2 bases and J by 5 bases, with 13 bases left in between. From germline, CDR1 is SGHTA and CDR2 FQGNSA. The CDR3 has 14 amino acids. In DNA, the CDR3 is TGTGCCAGCAGCTTATCGCAGGGTTTAGACGAGCAGTACTTC. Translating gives CASSLSQGLDEQYF.